This note documents a single TCR beta chain sequence. Its antigen specificity is not known. A read error may explain this, as a much larger clone is one base away. CDR1 and CDR2, looked up from the germline V gene, are SGHVS and FNYEAQ. The CDR3 measures 14 amino acids from cysteine to phenylalanine. The only DNA kept is the CDR3, 42 bases in frame from the first base. V loses 6 bases at its end and J loses 8 bases; junction bases beyond the gene matches: 12. The sample is drawn from a study of T cells in Graves' hyperthyroidism and ophthalmopathy (dated by TCRdb to between 2018 and 2021). For the wider study: Peripheral blood was sampled at the time of initial diagnosis, prior to any treatment. To identify distinguishing TCR V-J signatures, a discovery cohort of about 100 patients was used, comprising approximately 40 with Graves' ophthalmopathy and some 60 with stable Graves' hyperthyroidism. Whether ophthalmopathy could be predicted prospectively was tested in an independent validation cohort made up of approximately 19 hyperthyroidism patients plus 17 patients who later progressed to ophthalmopathy. The roughly 100 discovery patients were randomly split 7:3 into training and test sets. Thyroid tissue and blood T-cell repertoires from about six Graves' hyperthyroidism patients were also compared in the study. After sampling, hyperthyroidism patients received methimazole starting at 30 mg daily, and ophthalmopathy patients received high-dose intravenous methylprednisolone. The paper describes TCR Vbeta CDR3 sequencing of 135 peripheral blood samples, made up of approximately 40 ophthalmopathy patients, over 70 hyperthyroidism patients and 17 progressor patients. Broad study findings and their caveats: During validation, the model predicted progression to ophthalmopathy a median of about 5.9 months ahead of onset, with around 70% sensitivity and 72.22% specificity. Ophthalmopathy was separated from stable hyperthyroidism by a 13 V-J signature model, with around 90% sensitivity and about 81% specificity obtained in cross-validation and 80%/75% obtained in testing. Most expanded thyroid clonotypes (frequency above 0.001) were also found in blood, which suggests that blood repertoires may mirror thyroid immune responses. Sample size was not statistically predetermined, and investigators were not blinded to group allocation.

Graves' hyperthyroidism was defined as stable when no progression to ophthalmopathy occurred over 18 months of follow-up. Hyperthyroidism patients were newly diagnosed, had a disease duration of under 2 months, and were aged 18 to 65 years. Patients with uncontrolled infections, other autoimmune diseases, pregnancy or lactation were excluded. Diagnoses were established on the basis of clinical symptoms, serum thyroxine and TRAb, thyroid ultrasound, and orbital computed tomography. Ficoll-Paque density gradient centrifugation was used to isolate PBMCs from around 10 ml of fresh peripheral blood. Total RNA was extracted with Trizol reagent, and quality was checked on an Agilent 2100 Bioanalyzer. TCR beta CDR3 regions were amplified from RNA transcripts. For the first round of RT-PCR on the TCR CDR3, the HTBI primer set was used together with the Qiagen OneStep RT-PCR kit. Libraries were constructed in a second round of multiplex PCR, after which size selection and purification were performed. Paired-end sequencing of the libraries was performed with 100 bp reads on an Illumina HiSeq2000. For the original study's pipeline: SOAPnuke was used to process the raw data, removing reads that contained adapters or uncalled bases, had a mean Phred below 15, or lacked an exact match to the constant primer or identifier. High-quality paired reads were merged with COPE v1.2.5, and unique nucleotide sequences were defined as clonotypes. MiTCR v1.1 was used to align the clonotypes against IMGT TRBV, TRBD and TRBJ reference segments. Only V-J combinations with frequency above 0.0001, covering about 99% of repertoires, were analysed. A TCS score was defined as the ratio of F50 (clonal expansion) to E x V (chaos), with BLOSUM62-based TCRdist applied between CDR3 peptides within each V-J. Welch's t-statistics and random forest reduced some 510 V-J features to 13, which were used in a naive Bayes classifier (R e1071). TCRdb took the public reads, trimmed them with fastp at Q25, ran MiXCR for clone calling and kept in-frame beta chains. Every CDR3 protein is listed once, alongside the most common genes and DNA of its rows. The V and J calls follow TCRdb's processing rather than the paper's. This sample holds under 350,000 distinct CDR3 sequences; roughly an eighth were observed only once. Together, the top ten hold around 8% of the sample.

This chain joins TRBV7-6 to TRBJ1-2; 7 nucleotides in the junction match TRBD1. The TCR was taken from a woman aged 40-49 years with Graves' hyperthyroidism. Sequencing input: blood. The DNA is as follows: TGTGCCAGCAGAACCACCGGACAGGACAGCGGCTACACCTTC. This gives the protein CASRTTGQDSGYTF.